The 31 T cell receptor beta chains below come from one sample, sequenced in a study of T cell responses to AZD1222 COVID-19 vaccine. Sequencing was performed with immunoSEQ multiplex PCR; in TCRdb, only in-frame clones are kept and a portion is missing. The table shows about 170,000 clones, with more than 80% occurring only once. Here the sequenced sample was peripheral blood, taken on day 0 of AZD1222 vaccination. Receptors were obtained from an adult in good health.

This clone was observed a single time. The chain recombines TRBV11-1 with TRBJ2-5; D gene unclear. V lost 5 bases and J lost 5, with 9 bases in between. The germline gives CDR1 SGHAT, CDR2 FQDESV (reference sequence). The CDR3 contains 12 residues. CDR3 nucleotide sequence: TGTGCCAGCAGCCCAGATAGGGAGACCCAGTACTTC. Protein: CASSPDRETQYF.

This sequence joins TRBV10-3 and TRBJ2-7, with D possibly being TRBD1 (6 bases). The CDR3 runs to 13 residues. Germline V gene sequence: CDR1 ENHRY, CDR2 SYGVKD. V shed 4 bases and J shed 6 bases, with 13 bases lying between them. The CDR3 spells CAISASGESEQYV. CDR3 in DNA: TGTGCCATCAGTGCGTCAGGGGAAAGCGAGCAGTACGTC.

The chain joins TRBV3-1 (or the pseudogene TRBV3-2) to TRBJ1-3, with 7 bases fitting TRBD1. After removal of 5 bases from V and 5 bases from J, the junction contained 6 bases not matched to a gene. The CDR3 has 14 amino acids. CDR1 is LGHDT and CDR2 is YNNKEL in the germline V gene (reference sequence). DNA of the CDR3: TGTGCCAGCAGCGATAGACAGGGCAGAAACACCATATATTTT. Its translation: CASSDRQGRNTIYF.

The genes are TRBV30 and TRBJ2-1; 10 bases align to TRBD2. V dropped 0 bases and J dropped 8; count of bases not matched to a gene: 4. The CDR3 is made up of 14 amino acids. Germline V gives CDR1 GTSNPN, CDR2 SVGIG (reference sequence). The CDR3 loop is CAWSVAGGLHEQFF. As DNA, the CDR3 is TGTGCCTGGAGTGTAGCGGGGGGGCTGCATGAGCAGTTCTTC.

This sequence joins TRBV7-2 and TRBJ2-3; maybe TRBD2 (6 bases). This CDR3 is built from 16 residues. CDR1 is SGHTA, CDR2 FQGNSA, per germline. V shed 3 bases and J shed 2 bases, with 15 bases lying between them. The CDR3 sequence: CASSLIRGYSTDTQYF. CDR3 nucleotides: TGTGCCAGCAGCTTGATTCGGGGGTATTCCACAGATACGCAGTATTTT.

This chain connects TRBV6-2 or TRBV6-3 to TRBJ1-2; TRBD1 is a possible D gene (6 bases). From germline, CDR1 is MNHEY and CDR2 SVGEGT. V lost 0 bases and J 0 bases, leaving 8 bases between the germline ends. This CDR3 region has 15 residues. Here the CDR3 DNA reads TGTGCCAGCAGTTACTCGACAGGAACTAACTATGGCTACACCTTC. Protein: CASSYSTGTNYGYTF.

The chain joins TRBV2 to TRBJ2-7, with D unclear. CDR1 and CDR2 from the germline V gene are SNHLY and FYNNEI. V lost 2 bases, J lost 4 bases, and 9 bases lay in between. The CDR3 contains 13 residues. CDR3 nucleotides: TGTGCCAGCAGTGAACTGGTTTCTTACGAGCAGTACTTC. The encoded protein is CASSELVSYEQYF.

This clone came up a few times. J is TRBJ2-7 and V is TRBV6-1, with D uncertain. Looked up from germline, CDR1 is MNHNS and CDR2 is SASEGT. The CDR3 contains 11 residues. The germline V and J ends were trimmed by 1 base and 4 bases, with 2 bases remaining between them. This chain's CDR3 is CASSEGYEQYV. The CDR3 DNA reads as TGTGCCAGCAGTGAAGGGTACGAGCAGTACGTC.

The V gene is TRBV4-3, the J gene TRBJ2-1; 7 nucleotides line up with TRBD2. The CDR3 extends over 15 amino acids. With V trimmed by 0 bases and J by 7 bases, 6 bases remained unmatched. Germline V CDR1 and CDR2: LGHNA, YSLEER. This chain's CDR3 is CASSQEQRGMNEQFF. For the CDR3, the DNA is TGCGCCAGCAGCCAAGAACAGCGGGGTATGAATGAGCAGTTCTTC.

This clone has just one count. The chain is built from TRBV9 and TRBJ1-2; the D is unclear. V was clipped by 0 bases and J by 7 bases, with 13 bases between them. From germline, CDR1 is SGDLS and CDR2 YYNGEE. The CDR3 sequence is 14 residues long. Written as DNA, the CDR3 is TGTGCCAGCAGCGTAGTCTCAGGAAATGGTGGCTACACCTTC. This encodes CASSVVSGNGGYTF. Filled out from reference TRBV9 and TRBJ1-2, the complete variable domain reads DSGVTQTPKHLITATGQRVTLRCSPRSGDLSVYWYQQSLDQGLQFLIQYYNGEERAKGNILERFSAQQFPDLHSELNLSSLELGDSALYFCASSVVSGNGGYTFGSGTRLTVV.

The chain uses TRBV15 and TRBJ2-5; D uncertain. Germline V gene data show CDR1 as LNHNV and CDR2 as YYDKDF (reference sequence). The CDR3 runs to 13 residues. The V end lost 0 bases, the J end lost 4 bases, and 6 bases lay between the germline ends. In DNA form, the CDR3 reads TGTGCCACCAGCAGAGATTCCGGAGAGACCCAGTACTTC. It translates to CATSRDSGETQYF.

This clone was observed many times. The rearrangement links TRBV6-1 to TRBJ2-2, with 13 bases lining up with TRBD2. Trimming took 2 bases from V and 6 from J; bases not matched to a gene: 0. The length of the CDR3 is 15 residues. Germline-derived CDR1 and CDR2 are MNHNS and SASEGT. CDR3 nucleotide sequence: TGTGCCAGCAGTGAAACTAGCGGGGGGGCCGGGGAGCTGTTTTTT. The encoded protein is CASSETSGGAGELFF.

V gene TRBV7-9 combines with J gene TRBJ1-1, with D unresolved. Trimming shortened V by 4 bases and J by 0 bases, and 9 bases separated the two germline ends. The CDR3 length is 14 residues. Germline CDR1 is SEHNR and CDR2 is FQNEAQ (reference sequence). Here the CDR3 reads CASSWEFMNTEAFF. CDR3 bases: TGTGCCAGCAGCTGGGAGTTTATGAACACTGAAGCTTTCTTT.

The chain employs TRBV24-1 and TRBJ2-2; D is tentatively TRBD1 or TRBD2 (5 bases each). The V gene lost 1 base and the J gene lost 3 bases, with 8 bases spanning the gap. This CDR3 region has 15 residues. Germline CDR1 and CDR2: KGHDR and SFDVKD. The DNA of the CDR3 is TGTGCCACCAGTGATTTAAGGGGAGACACCGGGGAGCTGTTTTTT. This encodes CATSDLRGDTGELFF.

The V gene is TRBV5-3, the J gene TRBJ2-7; no firm D call. TRBV5-3 is assigned to the ORF class and has an uncertain function. V was shortened by 2 bases and J by 3 bases, with 21 bases between the two germline ends. This CDR3 is built from 17 residues. The CDR3 nucleotides are TGTGCCAGAAGCTTACATCGAACTAAACCTCGAGACTACGAGCAGTACTTC. This encodes CARSLHRTKPRDYEQYF.

V gene TRBV5-1 combines with J gene TRBJ2-1, with D maybe TRBD1 (5 bases). This CDR3 comprises 17 residues. Germline loops: CDR1 SGHRS, CDR2 YFSETQ. V was clipped by 0 bases and J by 2 bases, with 15 bases between them. CDR3: CASSLAGHPATYNEQFF. The CDR3 region has the DNA TGCGCCAGCAGCTTGGCCGGACACCCAGCCACCTACAATGAGCAGTTCTTC.

J is TRBJ1-2 and V is TRBV7-9; possible D gene TRBD1, 6 bases. CDR1 SEHNR and CDR2 FQNEAQ come from the germline V gene (reference sequence). With 4 bases removed from V and 4 bases from J, the gap between germline ends came to 10 bases. The CDR3 totals 13 residues. The CDR3 DNA is TGTGCCAGCAGCTCGGGACAAGGCTATGGCTACACCTTC. Translating gives CASSSGQGYGYTF.

This chain links TRBV5-1 with TRBJ2-2; D tentatively fits TRBD1 or TRBD2 (5 bases each). Germline-derived CDR1 and CDR2 are SGHRS and YFSETQ. CDR3 length: 15 amino acids. The V end was cut by 4 bases, the J end by 0 bases, with 10 bases between. The chain's CDR3 is CASSTLGPNTGELFF. The CDR3 DNA reads TGCGCCAGCAGCACCCTGGGACCGAACACCGGGGAGCTGTTTTTT.

This clone was picked up a small number of times. The chain uses TRBV10-3 and TRBJ2-7; the D gene is possibly TRBD2 (6 bases). The CDR3 has 13 residues. CDR1 and CDR2 from the germline V gene are ENHRY and SYGVKD. Here the CDR3 reads CATMAGPGYEQYV. CDR3 sequence (DNA): TGTGCTACGATGGCGGGACCGGGGTACGAGCAGTACGTC.

With regard to this clone: Other DNA sequences from this sample encode an identical CDR3 as well. J is TRBJ2-1 and V is TRBV19; D gene ambiguous. The CDR3 is 12 amino acids. V was cut by 3 bases and J by 0 bases, with 0 bases left in between. Germline assignment: CDR1 LNHDA and CDR2 SQIVND (reference sequence). The CDR3 DNA follows: TGTGCCAGTAGTATCTCCTACAATGAGCAGTTCTTC. Translated, it gives CASSISYNEQFF.

The chain recombines TRBV5-4 with TRBJ2-7; no clear D gene. V was trimmed by 0 bases and J by 2 bases, leaving 12 bases between them. This CDR3 comprises 15 residues. Germline V CDR1 and CDR2: SGHNT, YYREEE (reference sequence). The CDR3 DNA is TGTGCCAGCAGCTTGGGTCTCCCCCAAACCTACGAGCAGTACTTC. Translating gives CASSLGLPQTYEQYF.

CDR3 DNA: TGCGCCAGCAGCTTGGGACTAGCGGGGGTCCAAGAGACCCAGTACTTC. It specifies CASSLGLAGVQETQYF. The chain uses TRBV5-1 and TRBJ2-5; 12 bases map to TRBD2. This CDR3 comprises 16 residues. V shed 0 bases and J 1 base; nucleotides not matched to a gene: 1. CDR1 is SGHRS, CDR2 YFSETQ, per germline.

The V call is TRBV6-2 or TRBV6-3, the J call TRBJ1-1, with a tentative D call TRBD1 (6 bases). The germline V gene has CDR1 MNHEY and CDR2 SVGEGT. Trimming stripped 2 bases from V and 4 bases from J, with 14 bases between. The CDR3 spans 15 residues. The CDR3 nucleotides read TGTGCCAGCAGTTACAGGACAGTTCGAATCACTGAAGCTTTCTTT. This translates into CASSYRTVRITEAFF.

V gene TRBV11-2 combines with J gene TRBJ2-2; perhaps D is TRBD1 or TRBD2 (5 bases each). This CDR3 contains 20 residues. The germline V gene has CDR1 SGHAT and CDR2 FQNNGV. The V gene lost 0 bases and the J gene lost 3 bases, with 23 bases spanning the gap. This CDR3 is CASSLDSGSWDEFYTGELFF. DNA of the CDR3: TGTGCCAGCAGCTTAGATTCAGGTTCGTGGGACGAGTTTTACACCGGGGAGCTGTTTTTT.

The chain has TRBV4-3 and TRBJ2-7, with TRBD2 identical over 9 bases. The V gene's germline CDR1 is LGHNA and CDR2 YSLEER. The junction had 7 bases not matched to a gene; V was cut back by 1 base and J by 0 bases. The CDR3 covers 17 residues. For the CDR3, the DNA is TGCGCCAGCAGCCAAGCATTTAGCGGGGGCCTCTCCTACGAGCAGTACTTC. Its protein product is CASSQAFSGGLSYEQYF.

This sequence joins TRBV12-3 or TRBV12-4 and TRBJ1-1; D not certain. V lost 0 bases and J lost 1, with 3 bases in between. The CDR3 has 13 amino acids. CDR3 sequence: CASSLAPNTEAFF. In nucleotides, the CDR3 is TGTGCCAGCAGTTTAGCCCCGAACACTGAAGCTTTCTTT.

The V call is TRBV18, the J call TRBJ2-5, with D perhaps matching TRBD1 (5 bases). Germline V gives CDR1 KGHSH, CDR2 LQKENI. Trimming removed 4 bases at V and 2 bases at J, with 17 bases between. The CDR3 covers 16 residues. Written as DNA, the CDR3 is TGTGCCAGCTCACTAGACTGGGGCACAGCACAAGAGACCCAGTACTTC. It specifies CASSLDWGTAQETQYF.

The chain is built from TRBV6-5 and TRBJ2-5, with D tentatively TRBD1 (6 bases). Germline CDR1 and CDR2: MNHEY and SVGAGI. This CDR3 spans 13 amino acids. V was pared by 6 bases and J by 4 bases, with 12 bases between. Here the CDR3 DNA reads TGTGCCAGCAGATTACAGGGAGCAGAGACCCAGTACTTC. Its protein product is CASRLQGAETQYF.

On this clone itself: The same CDR3 also results from other DNA sequences found in this sample. This chain uses TRBV4-1 with TRBJ2-2; the D gene is possibly TRBD1 (5 bases). The germline V gene encodes CDR1 MGHRA and CDR2 YSYEKL. Trimming took off 0 bases at V and 0 bases at J, with 14 bases between the two ends. The CDR3 consists of 18 residues. CDR3 sequence reads: CASSQDAPDRTNTGELFF. In nucleotides, the CDR3 is TGCGCCAGCAGCCAAGACGCCCCCGACAGAACGAACACCGGGGAGCTGTTTTTT.

The chain is built from TRBV27 and TRBJ2-7; no clear D gene. Germline CDR1 MNHEY, CDR2 SMNVEV (reference sequence). Trimming removed 7 bases from V and 0 bases from J, with 13 bases in between. The CDR3 consists of 14 residues. The CDR3 DNA sequence: TGTGCCAGCAAACGGACCGCGTACTCCTACGAGCAGTACTTC. Its translation: CASKRTAYSYEQYF.

The rearrangement links TRBV7-9 to TRBJ2-1; TRBD2 matches at 11 bases. The germline V gene has CDR1 SEHNR and CDR2 FQNEAQ (reference sequence). With V trimmed by 3 bases and J by 4 bases, 8 bases remained unmatched. This CDR3 has 17 amino acids. The CDR3 DNA reads as TGTGCCAGCAGCTTCATAGCGGGGGGGATAGGTTACAATGAGCAGTTCTTC. This sequence encodes CASSFIAGGIGYNEQFF.